The next 11 T cell receptor beta chains were all read from a single sample in a study of OX40 agonist ivuxolimab in advanced cancers. The method was the immunoSEQ multiplex PCR assay. In its TCRdb copy, this immuneACCESS table keeps in-frame sequences only and misses some clones. Where compared with another copy, unresolved V genes explain less than half of these, and the others have no known cause. Within this sample are 50,000 to 65,000 clones, with around 86% of them counted one time only. In total, the top ten clones hold roughly 4.4% of the sample. Sample: CD4+ or CD8+ T cells sorted from blood, taken in a trial of the OX40 agonist ivuxolimab. These receptors came from an adult with an advanced solid tumor such as melanoma, head and neck, liver or kidney cancer.

V usage is TRBV11-3 and J usage is TRBJ2-1, with 8 bases aligning to TRBD1. The ends lost 5 bases at V and 8 bases at J; junction bases unmatched: 2. CDR3 length: 12 residues. The germline V gene encodes CDR1 SGHNT and CDR2 YENEEA. DNA of the CDR3: TGTGCCAGCAGCGCGACAGGGGATGAGCAGTTCTTC. This sequence encodes CASSATGDEQFF.

J is TRBJ2-7 and V is TRBV11-2; possible D gene TRBD1, 6 bases. The V end lost 5 bases, the J end lost 0 bases, and 17 bases lay between the germline ends. The CDR3 sequence is 16 residues long. Germline loops: CDR1 SGHAT, CDR2 FQNNGV. CDR3 sequence reads: CASSPRGRMSSYEQYF. DNA of the CDR3: TGTGCCAGCAGCCCCAGGGGACGGATGAGCTCCTACGAGCAGTACTTC.

The rearrangement uses TRBV28 and TRBJ1-2; TRBD1 is a possible D gene (6 bases). The CDR3 is made up of 14 amino acids. V lost 1 base and J lost 4, with 10 bases in between. The germline CDR1 and CDR2 sequences are MDHEN and SYDVKM. In nucleotides, the CDR3 is TGTGCCAGCAGTTTATCAGGGGAAGGCTATGGCTACACCTTC. It specifies CASSLSGEGYGYTF.

This chain connects TRBV7-8 to TRBJ2-5; 14 bases are a match to TRBD2. The better agreement between TRBJ2-7 and the DNA end casts doubt on the J call. Per germline, CDR1 SGHVS and CDR2 FQNEAQ. The CDR3 is made up of 19 amino acids. The CDR3, as DNA: TGTGCCAGCAGCCCTAGCGGGACTAGCGGGGGCAGGAGCTCCTACGAGCAGTACTTC. It translates to CASSPSGTSGGRSSYEQYF.

The chain employs TRBV9 and TRBJ1-4, with 7 nucleotides matching TRBD1. The V gene's germline CDR1 is SGDLS and CDR2 YYNGEE. V was pared by 4 bases and J by 4 bases, with 7 bases of the junction left unmatched. There are 15 residues in the CDR3. The CDR3 DNA reads TGTGCCAGCAGCCTCGAAGGGACAGTTAATGAAAAACTGTTTTTT. This gives the protein CASSLEGTVNEKLFF.

This rearrangement joins TRBV14 to TRBJ1-2; D unresolved. This CDR3 has 14 amino acids. Trimming took 4 bases from V and 5 from J, leaving 14 bases between them. The V gene's germline CDR1 is SGHDN and CDR2 FVKESK. The CDR3 loop is CASSRAGFLYGYTF. DNA of the CDR3: TGTGCCAGCAGCCGGGCGGGGTTTCTTTATGGCTACACCTTC.

This rearrangement joins TRBV14 to TRBJ2-1, with D hard to call. With 1 base removed from V and 10 bases from J, the gap between germline ends came to 17 bases. CDR1 and CDR2 from the germline V gene are SGHDN and FVKESK. This CDR3 has 15 amino acids. The CDR3 spells CASSQGGVSFMEQFF. In nucleotides, the CDR3 is TGTGCCAGCAGCCAAGGTGGGGTTTCGTTCATGGAGCAGTTCTTC.

This chain links TRBV28 with TRBJ2-4; TRBD1 aligns across 7 bases. The length of the CDR3 is 13 residues. V was clipped by 6 bases and J by 6 bases; unmatched bases: 5. CDR1 and CDR2 from the germline V gene are MDHEN and SYDVKM. The CDR3 DNA follows: TGTGCCAGCAGCCCCAGACAGGGAAACATTCAGTACTTC. It encodes CASSPRQGNIQYF.

The gene calls are TRBV30 and TRBJ1-5; perhaps TRBD1 as D (6 bases). The V and J ends lost 2 bases and 6 bases respectively, with 11 bases between them. Germline V gene lookup returns CDR1 GTSNPN and CDR2 SVGIG (reference sequence). The CDR3 sequence is 13 residues long. CDR3 in amino acids: CAWSRQEGQPQHF. As DNA, the CDR3 is TGTGCCTGGAGTAGACAGGAAGGTCAGCCCCAGCATTTT.

This clone was observed a handful of times. The chain carries TRBV6-6 and TRBJ2-7, with 9 positions matching TRBD1. The germline V gene has CDR1 MNHNY and CDR2 SVGAGI (reference sequence). There are 15 residues in the CDR3. Losses at the gene ends were 2 bases for V and 5 bases for J; bases not matched to a gene: 7. CDR3 protein: CASSYPDRGMNEQYF. The DNA for the CDR3 is TGTGCCAGCAGTTACCCGGACAGGGGTATGAACGAGCAGTACTTC.

About this clone itself: This specimen includes other DNA sequences encoding the same CDR3. The chain carries TRBV2 and TRBJ1-5; D uncertain. Germline V gene lookup returns CDR1 SNHLY and CDR2 FYNNEI. The CDR3 totals 14 residues. V was cut by 7 bases and J by 6 bases, with 16 bases left in between. The DNA of the CDR3 is TGTGCCAGCAAAGGCAGAGCCCGATTTCAGCCCCAGCATTTT. Residues: CASKGRARFQPQHF.